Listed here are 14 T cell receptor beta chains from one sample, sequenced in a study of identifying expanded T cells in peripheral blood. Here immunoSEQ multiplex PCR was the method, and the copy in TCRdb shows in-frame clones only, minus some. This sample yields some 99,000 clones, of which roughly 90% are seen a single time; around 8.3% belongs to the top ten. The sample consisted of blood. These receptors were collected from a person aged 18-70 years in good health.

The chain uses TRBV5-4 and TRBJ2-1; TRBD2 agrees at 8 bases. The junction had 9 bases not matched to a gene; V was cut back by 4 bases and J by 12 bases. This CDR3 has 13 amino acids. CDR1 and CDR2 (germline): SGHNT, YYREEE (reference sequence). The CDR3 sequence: CASSVTAGVGQFF. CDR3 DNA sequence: TGTGCCAGCAGCGTCACAGCGGGAGTAGGGCAGTTCTTC.

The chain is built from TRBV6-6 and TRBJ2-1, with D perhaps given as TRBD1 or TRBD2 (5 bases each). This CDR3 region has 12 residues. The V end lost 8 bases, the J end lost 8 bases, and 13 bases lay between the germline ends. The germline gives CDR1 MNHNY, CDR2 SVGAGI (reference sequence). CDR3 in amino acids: CASDPGTYEQFF. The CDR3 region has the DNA TGTGCCAGCGATCCCGGGACGTATGAGCAGTTCTTC.

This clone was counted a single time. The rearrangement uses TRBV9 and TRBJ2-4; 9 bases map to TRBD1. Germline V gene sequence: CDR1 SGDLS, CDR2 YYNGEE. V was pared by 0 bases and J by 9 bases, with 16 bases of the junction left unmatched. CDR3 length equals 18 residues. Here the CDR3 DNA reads TGTGCCAGCAGCGTAGGTACCGGGACAGGGTTATTTCGAGGCATTCAGTACTTC. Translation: CASSVGTGTGLFRGIQYF.

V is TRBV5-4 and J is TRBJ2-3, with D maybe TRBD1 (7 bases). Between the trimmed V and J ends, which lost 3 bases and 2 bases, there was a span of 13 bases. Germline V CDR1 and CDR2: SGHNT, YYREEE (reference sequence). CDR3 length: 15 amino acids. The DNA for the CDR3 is TGTGCCAGCAGCTGGAGGGACAGCTACACAGATACGCAGTATTTT. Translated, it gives CASSWRDSYTDTQYF.

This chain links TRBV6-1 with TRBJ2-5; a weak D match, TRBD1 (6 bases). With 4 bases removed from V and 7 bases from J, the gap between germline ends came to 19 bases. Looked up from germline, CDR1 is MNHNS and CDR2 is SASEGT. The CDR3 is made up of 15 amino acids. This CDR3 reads CASSAQTGGGRTQYF. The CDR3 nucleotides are TGTGCCAGCAGTGCTCAGACAGGTGGTGGACGGACCCAGTACTTC.

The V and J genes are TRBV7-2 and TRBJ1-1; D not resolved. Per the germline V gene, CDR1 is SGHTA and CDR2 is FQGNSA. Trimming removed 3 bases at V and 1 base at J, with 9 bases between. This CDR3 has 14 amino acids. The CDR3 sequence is CASSFLTANTEAFF. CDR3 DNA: TGTGCCAGCAGCTTCCTTACAGCGAACACTGAAGCTTTCTTT.

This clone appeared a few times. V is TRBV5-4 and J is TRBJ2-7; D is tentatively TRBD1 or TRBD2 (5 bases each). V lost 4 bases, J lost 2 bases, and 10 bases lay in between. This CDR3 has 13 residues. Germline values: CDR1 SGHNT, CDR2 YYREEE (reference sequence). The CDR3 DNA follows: TGTGCCAGCAGCGTGTGGGGGACCTACGAGCAGTACTTC. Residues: CASSVWGTYEQYF.

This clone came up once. This CDR3 is CASSPRGRDEQFF. The CDR3 region has the DNA TGTGCCAGCTCACCACGGGGGAGGGATGAGCAGTTCTTC. The genes are TRBV18 and TRBJ2-1; 7 positions match TRBD2. With V trimmed by 1 base and J by 8 bases, 2 bases remained unmatched. The CDR3 sequence is 13 residues long. Germline loops: CDR1 KGHSH, CDR2 LQKENI.

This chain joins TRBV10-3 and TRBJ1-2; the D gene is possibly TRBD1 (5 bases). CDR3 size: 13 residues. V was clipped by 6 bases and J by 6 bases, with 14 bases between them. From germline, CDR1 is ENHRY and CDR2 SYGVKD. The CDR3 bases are TGTGCCATCAGACCGGAAGGGGCGGATGGCTACACCTTC. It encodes CAIRPEGADGYTF.

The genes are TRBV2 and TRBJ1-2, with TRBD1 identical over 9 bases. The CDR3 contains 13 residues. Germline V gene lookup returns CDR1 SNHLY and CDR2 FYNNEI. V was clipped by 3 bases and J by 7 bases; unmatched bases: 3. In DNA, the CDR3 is TGTGCCAGCAGTGACCGGGACAGGGCTGGCTACACCTTC. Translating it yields CASSDRDRAGYTF.

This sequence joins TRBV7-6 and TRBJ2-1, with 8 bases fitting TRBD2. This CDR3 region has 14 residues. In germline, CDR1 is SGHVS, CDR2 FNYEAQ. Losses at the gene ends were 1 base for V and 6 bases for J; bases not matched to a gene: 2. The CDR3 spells CASSLELAVNEQFF. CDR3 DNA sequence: TGTGCCAGCAGCTTAGAACTAGCGGTCAATGAGCAGTTCTTC.

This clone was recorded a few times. The CDR3 sequence: CASSPSGASNQPQHF. CDR3 in DNA: TGTGCCAGCAGCCCCTCAGGGGCCAGCAATCAGCCCCAGCATTTT. The chain carries TRBV27 and TRBJ1-5, with D maybe TRBD1 (6 bases). The CDR3 totals 15 residues. Trimming pared 6 bases from V and 1 base from J, leaving 13 bases between. Germline CDR1 reads MNHEY; CDR2 reads SMNVEV (reference sequence).

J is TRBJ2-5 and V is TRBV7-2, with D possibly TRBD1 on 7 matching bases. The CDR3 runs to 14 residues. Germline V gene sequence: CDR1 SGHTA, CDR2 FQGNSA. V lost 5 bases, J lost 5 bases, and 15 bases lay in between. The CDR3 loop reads CASSPQGGVETQYF. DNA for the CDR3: TGTGCCAGCAGCCCCCAGGGGGGAGTGGAGACCCAGTACTTC.

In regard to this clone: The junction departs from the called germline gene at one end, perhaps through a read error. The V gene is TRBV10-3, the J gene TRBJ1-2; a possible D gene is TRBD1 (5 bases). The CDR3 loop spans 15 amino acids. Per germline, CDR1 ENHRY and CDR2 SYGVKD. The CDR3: CASSTPRGDRYGYTF. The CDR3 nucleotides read TGTGCCAGCAGTACCCCACGGGGGGACCGCTATGGCTACACCTTC.